Following are 14 T cell receptor beta chains from one sample sequenced in a study of blood T cell repertoires in COVID-19 (dated by TCRdb to about 2020). Receptors were amplified or captured by the immunoSEQ multiplex PCR assay. This immuneACCESS table, as held by TCRdb, lists in-frame sequences with V and J called but not all clones. Of the missing ones, under half trace to an unresolved V gene in checked studies; the others have no known cause. The sample contains 80,000 to 90,000 clones, 65% to 80% of them found a single time. The ten largest clones represent about 11% of the sample. Sequencing was performed on peripheral blood. The source is a man between 65 and 85 years old with acute or convalescent COVID-19.

The chain couples TRBV3-1 (or the pseudogene TRBV3-2) to TRBJ2-5; 7 nucleotides agree with TRBD1. The CDR3 sequence is 13 residues long. Trimming removed 5 bases from V and 4 bases from J; junction bases left unmatched: 4. The germline V gene encodes CDR1 LGHDT and CDR2 YNNKEL (reference sequence). CDR3 DNA: TGTGCCAGCAGCAGCCGGGACAGAGAGACCCAGTACTTC. Encoded protein: CASSSRDRETQYF.

V is TRBV7-9 and J is TRBJ1-1; a possible D gene is TRBD1 (5 bases). This CDR3 region has 14 residues. Trimming took 5 bases from V and 7 from J, leaving 17 bases between them. CDR1 and CDR2 (germline): SEHNR, FQNEAQ (reference sequence). The CDR3 protein is CASSGKLQEGEAFF. The CDR3 DNA sequence: TGTGCCAGCAGCGGAAAACTACAGGAAGGTGAAGCTTTCTTT.

The V and J genes are TRBV28 and TRBJ1-2; 8 bases line up with TRBD1. The CDR3 runs to 15 residues. Germline V gene sequence: CDR1 MDHEN, CDR2 SYDVKM. V shed 6 bases, J shed 2 bases, and the junction held 8 bases outside the gene matches. CDR3: CASSQPGQANYGYTF. CDR3 nucleotides: TGTGCCAGCAGCCAACCGGGACAGGCAAACTATGGCTACACCTTC.

The J gene is TRBJ2-7, the V gene TRBV7-8, with D possibly matching TRBD1 (5 bases). CDR1 and CDR2 from the germline V gene are SGHVS and FQNEAQ. The CDR3 loop spans 12 amino acids. Trimming cost V 1 base and J 5 bases, with 6 bases left between them. CDR3 nucleotides: TGTGCCAGCAGCTTAGGGACAAACGAGCAGTACGTC. Amino acid sequence: CASSLGTNEQYV.

With respect to this clone: A read error may account for a junction end that differs from germline. The gene calls are TRBV4-1 and TRBJ2-5, with D possibly being TRBD1 (6 bases). The CDR3 extends over 14 amino acids. From germline, CDR1 is MGHRA and CDR2 YSYEKL. CDR3: CASSQEVRGETQYF. In DNA form, the CDR3 reads TGCGCCAGCAGTCAAGAGGTCAGGGGTGAGACCCAGTACTTC.

This chain uses TRBV28 with TRBJ2-3, with a tentative D call TRBD2 (6 bases). Looked up from germline, CDR1 is MDHEN and CDR2 is SYDVKM. CDR3 length equals 19 residues. Between the trimmed V and J ends, which lost 7 bases and 3 bases, there was a span of 29 bases. CDR3 nucleotide sequence: TGTGCCAGCAATACTTACGTCTTTGGAGGGGATATGGGAACAGATACGCAGTATTTT. As protein: CASNTYVFGGDMGTDTQYF.

The chain couples TRBV30 to TRBJ2-1, with 12 positions matching TRBD1. V lost 8 bases and J lost 4; bases outside the gene matches: 3. Germline CDR1 GTSNPN, CDR2 SVGIG (reference sequence). CDR3 length equals 13 residues. CDR3 amino acids: CAGGQGAYNEQFF. The CDR3 nucleotides are TGTGCCGGGGGACAGGGGGCTTACAATGAGCAGTTCTTC.

The chain links TRBV7-2 to TRBJ2-1; TRBD2 aligns across 10 bases. CDR1 is SGHTA, CDR2 FQGNSA, per germline. V lost 3 bases, J lost 0 bases, and 8 bases stayed unmatched. The CDR3 has 18 amino acids. The DNA of the CDR3 is TGTGCCAGCAGCTTGCAGCGGGGGGGCACCCGCTCCTACAATGAGCAGTTCTTC. This encodes CASSLQRGGTRSYNEQFF.

V is TRBV19 and J is TRBJ1-1; D unresolved. The germline V gene has CDR1 LNHDA and CDR2 SQIVND (reference sequence). Trimming removed 1 base at V and 4 bases at J, with 7 bases between. The CDR3 sequence is 13 residues long. The CDR3 spells CASSIGRGTEAFF. In nucleotides, the CDR3 is TGTGCCAGTAGTATAGGCAGAGGCACTGAAGCTTTCTTT.

The rearrangement joins TRBV15 to TRBJ1-2; TRBD1 is a possible D gene (5 bases). The CDR3 totals 15 residues. Germline-derived CDR1 and CDR2 are LNHNV and YYDKDF (reference sequence). The V and J ends lost 3 bases and 3 bases respectively, with 14 bases between them. This chain's CDR3 is CATSRTLEGDYGYTF. CDR3 DNA: TGTGCCACCAGCAGGACGTTGGAAGGGGACTATGGCTACACCTTC.

The genes are TRBV27 and TRBJ2-3, with 7 nucleotides matching TRBD2. CDR1 and CDR2 (germline): MNHEY, SMNVEV (reference sequence). CDR3 length equals 18 residues. The junction had 13 bases not matched to a gene; V was cut back by 2 bases and J by 2 bases. CDR3 nucleotide sequence: TGTGCCAGCAGTTTAGTACTCCGCGGGGGATCCTCCACAGATACGCAGTATTTT. It codes for CASSLVLRGGSSTDTQYF.

V is TRBV11-2 and J is TRBJ2-3; perhaps TRBD1 as D (6 bases). Germline CDR1 reads SGHAT; CDR2 reads FQNNGV. The CDR3 is 15 residues long. Trimming removed 2 bases at V and 2 bases at J, with 11 bases between. CDR3 region: CASSLNRDTTDTQYF. The CDR3 DNA follows: TGTGCCAGCAGCTTAAACCGGGACACCACAGATACGCAGTATTTT. The full variable domain, completed using reference TRBV11-2 and TRBJ2-3, is EAGVAQSPRYKIIEKRQSVAFWCNPISGHATLYWYQQILGQGPKLLIQFQNNGVVDDSQLPKDRFSAERLKGVDSTLKIQPAKLEDSAVYLCASSLNRDTTDTQYFGPGTRLTVL.

The chain has TRBV10-3 and TRBJ1-2; 7 nucleotides line up with TRBD1. Germline V CDR1 and CDR2: ENHRY, SYGVKD. The V and J ends lost 5 bases and 7 bases, in that order; junction bases with no gene match: 4. The CDR3 has 12 residues. CDR3 sequence reads: CAISPDRAGYTF. For the CDR3, the DNA is TGTGCCATCAGTCCCGACAGGGCTGGCTACACCTTC.

This clone was counted between two and nine times. The chain employs TRBV27 and TRBJ1-6; D uncertain. V lost 5 bases and J 1 base, leaving 12 bases between the germline ends. The CDR3 consists of 16 residues. Germline CDR1 reads MNHEY; CDR2 reads SMNVEV (reference sequence). The CDR3 nucleotides are TGTGCCAGCAGTCTCAACTCTATGTCCTATAATTCACCCCTCCACTTT. Translating gives CASSLNSMSYNSPLHF.